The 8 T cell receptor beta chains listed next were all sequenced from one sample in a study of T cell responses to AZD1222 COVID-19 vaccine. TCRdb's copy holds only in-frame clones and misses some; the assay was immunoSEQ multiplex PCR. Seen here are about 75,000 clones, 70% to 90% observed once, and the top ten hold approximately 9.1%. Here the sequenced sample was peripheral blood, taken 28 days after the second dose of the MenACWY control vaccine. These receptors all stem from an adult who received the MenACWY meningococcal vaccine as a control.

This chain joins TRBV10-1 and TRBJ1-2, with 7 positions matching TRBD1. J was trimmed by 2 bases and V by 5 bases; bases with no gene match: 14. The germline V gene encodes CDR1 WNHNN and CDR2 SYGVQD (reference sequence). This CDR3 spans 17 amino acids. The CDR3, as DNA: TGCGCCAGCAGTCGAAACCGGGACAGAAAAACGAACTATGGCTACACCTTC. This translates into CASSRNRDRKTNYGYTF.

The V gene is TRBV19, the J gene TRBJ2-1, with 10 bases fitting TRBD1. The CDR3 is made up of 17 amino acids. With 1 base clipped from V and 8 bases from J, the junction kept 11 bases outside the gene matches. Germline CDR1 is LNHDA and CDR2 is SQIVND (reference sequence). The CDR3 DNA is TGTGCCAGTAGTATAGGCCTGACAGGGGGCGCAGCCTATGAGCAGTTCTTC. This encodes CASSIGLTGGAAYEQFF.

The CDR3 region is CASSVDAQDPYGYTF. Here the CDR3 DNA reads TGTGCCAGCAGCGTAGATGCGCAGGACCCCTATGGCTACACCTTC. The chain uses TRBV9 and TRBJ1-2; D is uncertain. CDR3 length: 15 residues. Germline CDR1 reads SGDLS; CDR2 reads YYNGEE. With 0 bases removed from V and 4 bases from J, the gap between germline ends came to 13 bases.

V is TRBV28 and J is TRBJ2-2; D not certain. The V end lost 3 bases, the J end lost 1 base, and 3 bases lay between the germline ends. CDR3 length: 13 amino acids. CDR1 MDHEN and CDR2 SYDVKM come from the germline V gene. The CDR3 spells CASSLGNTGELFF. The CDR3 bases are TGTGCCAGCAGTTTGGGGAACACCGGGGAGCTGTTTTTT.

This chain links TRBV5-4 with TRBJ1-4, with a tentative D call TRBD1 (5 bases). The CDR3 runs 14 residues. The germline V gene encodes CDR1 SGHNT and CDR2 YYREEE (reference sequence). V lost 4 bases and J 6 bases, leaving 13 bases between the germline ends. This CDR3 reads CASSRQGMDEKLFF. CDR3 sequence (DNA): TGTGCCAGCAGCCGGCAGGGTATGGATGAAAAACTGTTTTTT.

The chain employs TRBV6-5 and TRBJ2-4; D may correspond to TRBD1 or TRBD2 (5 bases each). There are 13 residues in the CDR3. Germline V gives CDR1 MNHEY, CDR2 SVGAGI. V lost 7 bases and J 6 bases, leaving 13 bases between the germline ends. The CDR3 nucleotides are TGTGCCAGCACTCGGGACCGTGGAAACATTCAGTACTTC. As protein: CASTRDRGNIQYF.

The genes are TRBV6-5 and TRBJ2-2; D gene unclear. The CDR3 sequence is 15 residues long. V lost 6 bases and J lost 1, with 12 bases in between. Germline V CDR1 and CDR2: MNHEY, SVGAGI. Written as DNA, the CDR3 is TGTGCCAGCAGACATTACTTTGGGAACACCGGGGAGCTGTTTTTT. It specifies CASRHYFGNTGELFF.

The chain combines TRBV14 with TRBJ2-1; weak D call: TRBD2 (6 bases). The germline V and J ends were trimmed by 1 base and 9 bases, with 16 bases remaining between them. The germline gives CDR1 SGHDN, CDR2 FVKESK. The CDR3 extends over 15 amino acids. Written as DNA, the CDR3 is TGTGCCAGCAGCCAAGTTCGCCGGGGAGGCGGTGAGCAGTTCTTC. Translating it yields CASSQVRRGGGEQFF.